One and the same sample provided the 9 T cell receptor beta chains below, sequenced in a study of T cells after yellow fever vaccination. TCRdb fed the 5' RACE reads into MiXCR, producing one record per CDR3 protein. In the table there are nearly 350,000 distinct CDR3 sequences, around 8.1% of which are singletons. This sample comprised PBMCs, obtained around 45 days after the first yellow fever vaccination. All receptors come from a man between 18 and 29 years old who received the YFV17D yellow fever vaccine.

The chain joins TRBV28 to TRBJ1-5, with 9 bases that match TRBD1. The CDR3 runs to 14 residues. Germline CDR1 reads MDHEN; CDR2 reads SYDVKM. V dropped 6 bases and J dropped 3; count of bases not matched to a gene: 3. The CDR3 region has the DNA TGTGCCAGCAGAATACAGGGGGCCAATCAGCCCCAGCATTTT. It encodes CASRIQGANQPQHF.

There are a few counts of this clonotype. This chain links TRBV30 with TRBJ1-1; D unclear. This CDR3 region has 13 residues. The V gene's germline CDR1 is GTSNPN and CDR2 SVGIG (reference sequence). V dropped 5 bases and J dropped 4 bases, with 14 bases sitting between them. The CDR3 reads CAWGVGRSTEAFF. The DNA for the CDR3 is TGTGCCTGGGGGGTCGGAAGGAGCACTGAAGCTTTCTTT.

This rearrangement joins TRBV4-2 to TRBJ2-1, with TRBD2 matching over 9 bases. With V trimmed by 0 bases and J by 8 bases, 8 bases remained unmatched. Germline CDR1 and CDR2: LGHNA and YNFKEQ. The CDR3 spans 16 residues. CDR3 bases: TGTGCCAGCAGCCAAGATCGCTGGACTAGCGAATATGAGCAGTTCTTC. This gives the protein CASSQDRWTSEYEQFF.

The genes are TRBV9 and TRBJ2-1; D may match TRBD1 or TRBD2 (6 bases each). Deletions cut 1 base from V and 2 bases from J, with 10 bases between. The CDR3 covers 15 residues. The germline V gene encodes CDR1 SGDLS and CDR2 YYNGEE. The CDR3 loop is CASSVQGTPYNEQFF. For the CDR3, the DNA is TGTGCCAGCAGCGTACAGGGGACTCCCTACAATGAGCAGTTCTTC. The full variable domain, its missing parts supplied by reference TRBV9 and TRBJ2-1, is DSGVTQTPKHLITATGQRVTLRCSPRSGDLSVYWYQQSLDQGLQFLIQYYNGEERAKGNILERFSAQQFPDLHSELNLSSLELGDSALYFCASSVQGTPYNEQFFGPGTRLTVL.

In its sample, this clonotype was seen many times. V gene TRBV10-3 combines with J gene TRBJ2-1, with D possibly TRBD2 on 5 matching bases. Looked up from germline, CDR1 is ENHRY and CDR2 is SYGVKD. Trimming shortened V by 3 bases and J by 10 bases, and 13 bases separated the two germline ends. This CDR3 spans 13 amino acids. DNA for the CDR3: TGTGCCATCAGTGATCGGGGTCTGAGAGAGCAGTTCTTC. Translation: CAISDRGLREQFF.

This chain joins TRBV7-9 and TRBJ2-1, with D perhaps TRBD1 or TRBD2 (5 bases each). The V gene's germline CDR1 is SEHNR and CDR2 FQNEAQ (reference sequence). V was shortened by 5 bases and J by 10 bases, with 24 bases between the two germline ends. This CDR3 spans 16 amino acids. The CDR3 spells CASSPPGQHPNMEQFF. The CDR3 bases are TGTGCCAGCAGCCCACCGGGGCAGCATCCGAATATGGAGCAGTTCTTC.

This clonotype has more than one count but fewer than ten. V and J are TRBV4-1 and TRBJ1-4; D is unclear. V dropped 1 base and J dropped 0 bases, with 9 bases sitting between them. From germline, CDR1 is MGHRA and CDR2 YSYEKL. This CDR3 spans 16 amino acids. CDR3 in DNA: TGCGCCAGCAGCCAAGCTTCCGGTGCAACTAATGAAAAACTGTTTTTT. This encodes CASSQASGATNEKLFF.

This chain joins TRBV6-1 and TRBJ2-5, with a weak D call TRBD2 (6 bases). Germline CDR1 and CDR2: MNHNS and SASEGT. Deletions cut 4 bases from V and 2 bases from J, with 14 bases between. This CDR3 comprises 15 residues. The DNA of the CDR3 is TGTGCCAGCAGTGTCCCGACTAGGGGACAAGAGACCCAGTACTTC. Translation: CASSVPTRGQETQYF.

This clonotype was counted between two and nine times. The chain uses TRBV6-2 or TRBV6-3 and TRBJ1-1; D not certain. Trimming pared 2 bases from V and 7 bases from J, leaving 8 bases between. The germline CDR1 and CDR2 sequences are MNHEY and SVGEGT. The CDR3 has 12 amino acids. In DNA form, the CDR3 reads TGTGCCAGCAGTTACGAGTCAGTTGAAGCTTTCTTT. It specifies CASSYESVEAFF.